This TCR beta chain was sequenced during a study of regulatory T cells in long-lasting Graves disease. Study-wide context: Over 5 years of antithyroid drugs plus positive TSH receptor antibodies defined persistent Graves' disease.

Researchers made TCR beta libraries by using iRepertoire HTBI primers and running Arm-PCR on CDR3 regions. TCRdb re-analysed the multiplex PCR reads in MiXCR, keeping a single row per CDR3 protein. The sample records 400,000 to 500,000 distinct CDR3 sequences, 20% to 25% being singletons. Study outcomes and limitations: The study found persistent patients shared more public clonotypes (roughly 3,000) than new patients (just over 950).

The time point was: persistent/refractory GD, antithyroid drugs over 5 years with positive TRAb. After RNA was extracted from PBMCs, the TCR library was made from it. This clonotype was observed a handful of times. Its antigen is unknown. The CDR3 is 13 amino acids. J lost 3 bases, V lost 3 bases, and 2 bases had no gene match. The sequences come from peripheral blood mononuclear cells (PBMCs), collected when the disease was refractory, from a patient treated with antithyroid drugs. This clonotype was sampled from a female donor with Graves disease. This chain links TRBV12-3 or TRBV12-4 with TRBJ2-7, with TRBD2 matching 7 bases. The CDR3 reads CASSFGRFYEQYF. The CDR3 DNA reads TGTGCCAGCAGTTTCGGGAGGTTCTACGAGCAGTACTTC.